Below, one T cell receptor (beta chain) is given with its context. Germline V gene sequence: CDR1 SGHVS, CDR2 FNYEAQ. V lost 6 bases to trimming and J lost 7 bases, with 16 bases between them. CDR3 size: 14 residues. TCRdb's copy holds only in-frame clones and misses some; the assay was immunoSEQ multiplex PCR. The table has about 110,000 clones, approximately 88% seen once. This record belongs to a study of blood T cell repertoires in COVID-19. Across the study: Acute and convalescent COVID-19 specimens originated in the United States, Italy and Spain.

Material for sequencing was peripheral blood. The V gene is TRBV7-6, the J gene TRBJ1-5; D is possibly TRBD1 (6 bases). This TCR was sampled from a human donor in a cohort sampled during active COVID-19. As DNA, the CDR3 is TGTGCCAGCAGTCTGACGGATCAGGGGCAGCCCCAGCATTTT. Its protein is CASSLTDQGQPQHF.